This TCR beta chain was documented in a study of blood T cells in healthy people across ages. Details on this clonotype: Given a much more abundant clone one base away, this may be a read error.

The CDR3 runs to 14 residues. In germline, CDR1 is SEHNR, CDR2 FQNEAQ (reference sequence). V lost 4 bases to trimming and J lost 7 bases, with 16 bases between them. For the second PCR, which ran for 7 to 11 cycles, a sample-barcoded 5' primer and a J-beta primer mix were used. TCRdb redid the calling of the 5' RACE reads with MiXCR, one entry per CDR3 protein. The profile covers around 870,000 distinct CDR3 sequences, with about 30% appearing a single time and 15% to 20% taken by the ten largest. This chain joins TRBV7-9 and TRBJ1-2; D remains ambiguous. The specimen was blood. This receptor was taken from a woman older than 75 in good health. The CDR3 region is CASSSSGGVPGYTF. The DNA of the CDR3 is TGTGCCAGCAGCTCATCGGGCGGCGTACCTGGCTACACCTTC.